The sequence of this T cell receptor (beta chain) was determined in a study of cytomegalovirus exposure and HLA in healthy donors. Notes on the study in general: Most CMV-associated TCR beta chains were later found to appear HLA-restricted. Most subjects' HLA-A and HLA-B alleles were reportedly predicted from TCR beta sequences. For most TCR sequences rarity was the rule, although some public TCRs occurred in many donors.

It was with 60 Vbeta and 13 Jbeta primers that the PCR ran. Clones were read by immunoSEQ multiplex PCR, and TCRdb kept only the in-frame ones, dropping some. The profile shows 130,000 to 150,000 clones, roughly 79% of them singletons. Remarks on this clone: What it recognizes is unknown.

The donors comprised healthy bone marrow donors. The CDR3 runs to 17 residues. Germline assignment: CDR1 SGHTA and CDR2 FQGTGA. The J segment lost 6 bases and the V segment lost 5 bases, leaving 13 bases of the junction unmatched. This TCR was recovered from a man younger than 35 in good health and CMV-seronegative. The sequenced sample was PBMCs. V is TRBV7-3 and J is TRBJ2-2; the match to TRBD2 covers 9 bases. The CDR3 DNA sequence: TGTGCCAGCAGCCAACGGCGTGGGCGGGGGGGCCCCGGGGAGCTGTTTTTT. This gives the protein CASSQRRGRGGPGELFF.